This TCR beta chain was identified during a study of cytotoxic CD8 clonotypes in ibrutinib-treated CLL. Overall study findings and caveats: Higher circulating CD8+ T-cell counts strongly accompanied higher baseline clonality, above age-matched healthy donors.

Here immunoSEQ multiplex PCR was the method, and the copy in TCRdb shows in-frame clones only, minus some. The data contain about 44,000 clones, 69% of them singletons. Comment on this clone: No antigen is known for it.

This CDR3 has 19 residues. Germline V gene data show CDR1 as SGHTA and CDR2 as FQGNSA. The V and J ends lost 4 bases and 3 bases, in that order; junction bases with no gene match: 9. Specimen: PBMCs, collected after 12 months of ibrutinib treatment. This clonotype was obtained from a human donor with chronic lymphocytic leukemia. The genes are TRBV7-2 and TRBJ2-1; 16 positions agree with TRBD2. DNA for the CDR3: TGTGCCAGCAGCTCCCTTGGGACTAGCGGGGGGGCCGGCTACAATGAGCAGTTCTTC. Its protein product is CASSSLGTSGGAGYNEQFF. The variable domain in full, completed from reference TRBV7-2 and TRBJ2-1, reads GAGVSQSPSNKVTEKGKDVELRCDPISGHTALYWYRQSLGQGLEFLIYFQGNSAPDKSGLPSDRFSAERTGGSVSTLTIQRTQQEDSAVYLCASSSLGTSGGAGYNEQFFGPGTRLTVL.